These 8 T cell receptor beta chains were all obtained from the same sample, sequenced in a study of cytomegalovirus exposure and HLA in healthy donors. Vbeta (60) and Jbeta (13) primers were used in the PCR. Assay used: immunoSEQ multiplex PCR; TCRdb lists only in-frame clones, some missing. The sample holds some 200,000 clones, more than 65% seen once. Source material: PBMCs. The source of these receptors is a female donor in good health and CMV-seronegative.

This rearrangement joins TRBV30 to TRBJ1-1; 9 bases map to TRBD1. V shed 3 bases, J shed 7 bases, and the junction held 9 bases outside the gene matches. The germline CDR1 and CDR2 sequences are GTSNPN and SVGIG (reference sequence). The CDR3 spans 14 residues. CDR3 sequence (DNA): TGTGCCTGGAGGGCCCCGGGACAGGGTCATGAAGCTTTCTTT. The encoded protein is CAWRAPGQGHEAFF.

The chain couples TRBV30 to TRBJ2-7, with TRBD2 identical over 11 bases. Germline V gene sequence: CDR1 GTSNPN, CDR2 SVGIG (reference sequence). The CDR3 is made up of 14 amino acids. With 2 bases clipped from V and 6 bases from J, the junction kept 6 bases outside the gene matches. The chain's CDR3 is CAWSKGLAGVEQYF. DNA of the CDR3: TGTGCCTGGAGTAAAGGACTAGCGGGTGTCGAGCAGTACTTC.

The chain links TRBV2 to TRBJ2-3; TRBD2 agrees at 10 bases. Germline V lookup: CDR1 SNHLY, CDR2 FYNNEI. V shed 0 bases, J shed 0 bases, and the junction held 3 bases outside the gene matches. CDR3 length equals 17 residues. CDR3 bases: TGTGCCAGCAGTGAAGCACTAGCGGGAACGAGCACAGATACGCAGTATTTT. Protein sequence: CASSEALAGTSTDTQYF.

The chain joins TRBV5-1 to TRBJ2-7, with D maybe TRBD2 (5 bases). CDR3 length equals 15 residues. V lost 1 base to trimming and J lost 0 bases, with 11 bases between them. Germline-derived CDR1 and CDR2 are SGHRS and YFSETQ. Written as DNA, the CDR3 is TGCGCCAGCAGCTTGAGCGGAGGAGTCTCCTACGAGCAGTACTTC. Its translation: CASSLSGGVSYEQYF.

The V and J genes are TRBV5-6 and TRBJ2-7, with TRBD2 matching over 10 bases. V was clipped by 4 bases and J by 3 bases; unmatched bases: 7. The CDR3 has 15 residues. Germline V gene sequence: CDR1 SGHDT, CDR2 YYEEEE. CDR3 bases: TGTGCCAGCAGCCTGTCCGGACTAGCGGTCTACGAGCAGTACTTC. Translated: CASSLSGLAVYEQYF.

This chain connects TRBV6-5 to TRBJ1-1; TRBD1 is a possible D gene (6 bases). This CDR3 has 15 residues. The germline CDR1 and CDR2 sequences are MNHEY and SVGAGI. The V end was cut by 1 base, the J end by 1 base, with 10 bases between. DNA for the CDR3: TGTGCCAGCAGTTACTTGGGCAGGGGGAACACTGAAGCTTTCTTT. This gives the protein CASSYLGRGNTEAFF.

The genes are TRBV4-1 and TRBJ2-7; tentative D call: TRBD2 (6 bases). CDR3 size: 16 residues. Per the germline V gene, CDR1 is MGHRA and CDR2 is YSYEKL. Trimming cost V 0 bases and J 2 bases, with 14 bases left between them. The CDR3 DNA follows: TGCGCCAGCAGCCAAGATCCCCCGGGAGCCACCTACGAGCAGTACTTC. This sequence encodes CASSQDPPGATYEQYF.

This clone appeared a single time. The rearrangement uses TRBV27 and TRBJ2-1, with TRBD1 identical over 8 bases. The CDR3 spans 17 residues. Germline V lookup: CDR1 MNHEY, CDR2 SMNVEV (reference sequence). J lost 2 bases, V lost 8 bases, and 14 bases had no gene match. The CDR3: CASRSIFGTGAYNEQFF. As DNA, the CDR3 is TGTGCCAGCCGCTCGATTTTCGGGACAGGTGCCTACAATGAGCAGTTCTTC.